A selection of T cell receptor beta chains follows, all from one sample in a study of PD-1 blockade in classical Hodgkin lymphoma. The protocol was immunoSEQ multiplex PCR, while the TCRdb copy is restricted to in-frame clones and leaves out a portion. Among 30,000 or so clones listed, around 80% were seen once. Sequences were derived from CD4+ T cells from blood, sampled before the fourth cycle of nivolumab. The receptor set was obtained from a human donor with classical Hodgkin lymphoma. The CDR3 runs from the conserved cysteine through the conserved F or W. The D gene is left open where the match is weak. Part of the rows lack a size; the others show once, few, many or a class for expanded clones.

j_call	clone_size	v_call	d_call	cdr3_nt	cdr3_aa
TRBJ2-1	-	TRBV5-1	TRBD2	TGCGCCAGCAGCTTAGGTAGCGGGGGATACAATGAGCAGTTCTTC	CASSLGSGGYNEQFF
TRBJ1-3	-	TRBV6-6	-	TGTGCCAGCAGCCAGACACCTCCTCTCCAGAACACCATATATTTT	CASSQTPPLQNTIYF
TRBJ1-1	-	TRBV11-1	-	TGTGCCAGCAGCTTAGACGGGGAGTCGAGAGCTTTCTTT	CASSLDGESRAFF
TRBJ1-2	-	TRBV5-1	-	TGCGCCAGCAGCACCACGACAGTCGATGGCTACACCTTC	CASSTTTVDGYTF
TRBJ1-4	-	TRBV9	-	TGTGCCAGCAGTTATTCAGGGAGAGAAGGGGAAAAACTGTTTTTT	CASSYSGREGEKLFF
TRBJ2-7	-	TRBV27	-	TGTGCCAGCAGTTTGGGCAGGGTTAGCTACGAGCAGTACTTC	CASSLGRVSYEQYF
TRBJ1-4	-	TRBV30	TRBD1	TGTGCCAGCCCCGGGACAGCTAATGAAAAACTGTTTTTT	CASPGTANEKLFF
TRBJ1-6	few	TRBV5-1	-	TGCGCCAGCAGGACCGGGACAACGGGATCACCCCTCCACTTT	CASRTGTTGSPLHF
TRBJ1-2	-	TRBV27	TRBD1	TGTGCCAGCAGTTTTCTTCGACAGGGCTCAAGGTATGGCTACACCTTC	CASSFLRQGSRYGYTF
TRBJ1-5	-	TRBV6-5	-	TGTGCCAGCAGTTACGGTCAGGGTCTCGGTCAGCCCCAGCATTTT	CASSYGQGLGQPQHF
TRBJ2-1	-	TRBV6-6	-	TGTGCCAGCACCGGGGTCCAACTTGAGCAGTTCTTC	CASTGVQLEQFF
TRBJ1-1	-	TRBV9	TRBD1	TGTGCCAGCAGCGTCGCCTCAGGGGGTACTGAAGCTTTCTTT	CASSVASGGTEAFF
TRBJ2-7	-	TRBV7-8	-	TGTGCCAGCAGCCGAGCAGGACGGCATTACTACGAGCAGTACTTC	CASSRAGRHYYEQYF
TRBJ2-3	-	TRBV5-4	TRBD2	TGTGCCAGCAGCTTCCCCGCGGGGGGGACAGATACGCAGTATTTT	CASSFPAGGTDTQYF
TRBJ2-5	-	TRBV18	-	TGTGCCAGCTCAGTTCAAGAGACCCAGTACTTC	CASSVQETQYF
TRBJ1-3	-	TRBV5-1	-	TGCGCCAGCAGCTTGGACTCTTTAGGCTCTGGAAACACCATATATTTT	CASSLDSLGSGNTIYF
TRBJ1-6	-	TRBV7-9	-	TGTGCCAGCAGCTTAGCGCAGATGTCACCCCTCCACTTT	CASSLAQMSPLHF
TRBJ1-3	-	TRBV7-9	-	TGTGCCAGCAGCTTCGGGGCCACTGGAAACACCATATATTTT	CASSFGATGNTIYF
TRBJ2-5	-	TRBV19	TRBD2	TGTGCCACCAAATCTAGCGGGGGGATCCAAGAGACCCAGTACTTC	CATKSSGGIQETQYF
TRBJ2-1	-	TRBV7-3	TRBD1	TGTGCCAGCAGCTTACTGGGACAGAGCTCCTACAATGAGCAGTTCTTC	CASSLLGQSSYNEQFF
TRBJ2-2	-	TRBV5-1	-	TGCGCCAGCAGGACGGATAGCGCGAACACCGGGGAGCTGTTTTTT	CASRTDSANTGELFF
TRBJ1-5	-	TRBV19	-	TGTGCCAGTAGAAGTACTGAGGGAATTAATCAGCCCCAGCATTTT	CASRSTEGINQPQHF
TRBJ2-2	-	TRBV6-6	TRBD1	TGTGCCAGCAGGCCCGACAGGGGGAACACCGGGGAGCTGTTTTTT	CASRPDRGNTGELFF
TRBJ2-1	-	TRBV9	-	TGTGCCAGCAGCTCCACCCGGGGTGGGAGGTCGGTCAATGAGCAGTTCTTC	CASSSTRGGRSVNEQFF
TRBJ2-2	-	TRBV5-1	-	TGCGCCAGCAGAGAAGACAGCGGTGGAACCGGGGAGCTGTTTTTT	CASREDSGGTGELFF
TRBJ1-3	-	TRBV5-1	TRBD1	TGCGCCAGCAGCTTGCCTTTGACAGGGACTAGCTCTGGAAACACCATATATTTT	CASSLPLTGTSSGNTIYF